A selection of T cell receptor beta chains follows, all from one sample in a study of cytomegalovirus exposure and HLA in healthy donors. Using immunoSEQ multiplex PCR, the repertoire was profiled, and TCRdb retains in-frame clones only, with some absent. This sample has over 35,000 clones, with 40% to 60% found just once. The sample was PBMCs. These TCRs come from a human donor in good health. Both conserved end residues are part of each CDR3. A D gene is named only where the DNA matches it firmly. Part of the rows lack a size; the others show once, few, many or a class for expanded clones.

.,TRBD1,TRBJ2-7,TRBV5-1,CASSRGPGGTYEQYF,TGCGCCAGCAGCCGGGGACCAGGGGGCACCTACGAGCAGTACTTC
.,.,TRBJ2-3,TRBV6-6,CASKPQPYEDTQYF,TGTGCCAGCAAGCCGCAACCTTACGAAGATACGCAGTATTTT
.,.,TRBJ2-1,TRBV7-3,CASSLRGARNEQFF,TGTGCCAGCAGCTTACGGGGGGCGAGGAATGAGCAGTTCTTC
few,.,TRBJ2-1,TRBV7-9,CASSWRGRGIYNEQFF,TGTGCCAGCAGCTGGCGAGGCAGGGGAATCTACAATGAGCAGTTCTTC
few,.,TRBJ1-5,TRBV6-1,CASAIFGQQPQHF,TGTGCCAGCGCGATCTTTGGGCAGCAGCCCCAGCATTTT
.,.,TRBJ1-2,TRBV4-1,CASSQPSGLPNYGYTF,TGCGCCAGCAGCCAACCCTCAGGACTACCTAACTATGGCTACACCTTC
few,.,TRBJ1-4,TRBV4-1,CASSREGAREKLFF,TGCGCCAGCAGCCGTGAAGGGGCCCGTGAAAAACTGTTTTTT
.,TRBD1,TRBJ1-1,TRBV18,CASSPDRVEAFF,TGTGCCAGCTCACCGGACAGGGTTGAAGCTTTCTTT
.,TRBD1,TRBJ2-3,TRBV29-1,CSVEGQGYTDTQYF,TGCAGCGTTGAAGGACAGGGTTACACAGATACGCAGTATTTT
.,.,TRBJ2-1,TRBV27,CASSLSSINEQFF,TGTGCCAGCAGTTTATCGAGTATCAATGAGCAGTTCTTC
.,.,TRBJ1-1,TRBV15,CATSREVARNTEAFF,TGTGCCACCAGCCGAGAGGTGGCCCGGAACACTGAAGCTTTCTTT
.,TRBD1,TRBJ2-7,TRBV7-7,CASSLGGTGNYEQYF,TGTGCTAGCAGCTTAGGTGGGACAGGGAACTACGAGCAGTACTTC
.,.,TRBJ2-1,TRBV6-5,CASSLRIYNEQFF,TGTGCCAGCAGTTTGCGGATCTACAATGAGCAGTTCTTC
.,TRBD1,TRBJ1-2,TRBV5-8,CASSQGQGAISYGYTF,TGTGCCAGCAGCCAGGGACAGGGAGCGATCAGCTATGGCTACACCTTC
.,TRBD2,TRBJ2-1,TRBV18,CASSPRTSHRSNEQFF,TGTGCCAGCTCACCTCGGACTAGCCACCGAAGCAATGAGCAGTTCTTC
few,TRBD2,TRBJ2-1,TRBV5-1,CASSLGGVSYNEQFF,TGCGCCAGCAGTCTGGGGGGGGTCTCCTACAATGAGCAGTTCTTC
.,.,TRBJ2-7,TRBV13,CASSLNRFAGLYEQYF,TGTGCCAGCAGCTTAAATAGGTTTGCGGGGCTCTACGAGCAGTACTTC
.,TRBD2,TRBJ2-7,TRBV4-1,CASSQEGAGSAYEQYF,TGCGCCAGCAGCCAAGAGGGAGCGGGGTCCGCCTACGAGCAGTACTTC
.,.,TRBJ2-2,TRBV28,CASSFPGTKRGLARELFF,TGTGCCAGCAGTTTTCCCGGGACAAAGCGGGGCTTGGCCAGGGAGCTGTTTTTT
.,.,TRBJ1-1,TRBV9,CASSVGRVGFTEAFF,TGTGCCAGCAGCGTAGGCAGGGTGGGATTCACTGAAGCTTTCTTT
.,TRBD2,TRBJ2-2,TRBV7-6,CASSLGGTSGELFF,TGTGCCAGCAGCTTAGGGGGGACTAGCGGGGAGCTGTTTTTT
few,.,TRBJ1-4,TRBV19,CASTPNQVGKLFF,TGTGCCAGTACCCCTAATCAAGTTGGAAAACTGTTTTTT
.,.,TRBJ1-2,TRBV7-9,CASSLDIYGYTF,TGTGCCAGCAGTTTGGACATCTATGGCTACACCTTC
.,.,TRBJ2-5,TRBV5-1,CASSLPLPNQETQYF,TGCGCCAGCAGCTTGCCACTTCCGAACCAAGAGACCCAGTACTTC
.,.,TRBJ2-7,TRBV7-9,CASSIRETNYEQYF,TGTGCCAGCAGCATCCGGGAGACAAACTACGAGCAGTACTTC
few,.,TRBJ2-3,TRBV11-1,CASSEGGTDTQYF,TGTGCCAGCAGCGAAGGGGGCACAGATACGCAGTATTTT
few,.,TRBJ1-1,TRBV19,CASLRQLNTEAFF,TGTGCCAGTCTTCGACAGCTGAACACTGAAGCTTTCTTT
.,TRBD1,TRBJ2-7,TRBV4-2,CASSQFRTGIDEQYF,TGTGCCAGCAGCCAATTCCGGACAGGGATCGACGAGCAGTACTTC
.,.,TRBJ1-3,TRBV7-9,CASSGDYSGNTIYF,TGTGCCAGCAGCGGCGACTACTCTGGAAACACCATATATTTT
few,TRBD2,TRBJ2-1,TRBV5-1,CASSFGGSPYNEQFF,TGCGCCAGCAGCTTTGGCGGGAGTCCCTACAATGAGCAGTTCTTC
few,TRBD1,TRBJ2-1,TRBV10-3,CATGQGAYEQFF,TGTGCCACCGGACAGGGGGCTTATGAGCAGTTCTTC
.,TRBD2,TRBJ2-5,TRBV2,CASRSSGTVRTQYF,TGTGCCAGCAGGTCTAGCGGGACGGTAAGGACCCAGTACTTC
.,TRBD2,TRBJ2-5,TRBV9,CASSVDKGTSGRSQAQYF,TGTGCCAGCAGCGTAGACAAGGGGACTAGCGGACGAAGCCAGGCCCAGTACTTC
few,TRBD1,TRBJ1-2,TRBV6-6,CASSYGTGLYGYTF,TGTGCCAGCAGTTACGGGACAGGGCTCTATGGCTACACCTTC
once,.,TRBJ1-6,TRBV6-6,CASSYGSGYESPLHF,TGTGCCAGCAGTTATGGGTCAGGGTATGAATCACCCCTCCACTTT
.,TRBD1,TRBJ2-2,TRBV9,CASSATGTGRLGDTGELFF,TGTGCCAGCAGCGCCACCGGGACAGGGCGGCTGGGGGACACCGGGGAGCTGTTTTTT
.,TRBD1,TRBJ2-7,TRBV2,CASSDNRDSYEQYF,TGTGCCAGCAGCGACAACAGGGACAGCTACGAGCAGTACTTC